This TCR beta chain was captured by sequencing in a study of blood T cell repertoires in COVID-19. Participant-reported clinical history was the basis for cohort assignment. TCRdb's table, derived via immunoSEQ multiplex PCR, lists solely in-frame clones and lacks some. The profile shows 300,000 to 350,000 clones, around 85% of them singletons. V shed 4 bases and J 6 bases; nucleotides not matched to a gene: 11. There are 15 residues in the CDR3. The receptor's source is a man younger than 40 who had recovered from COVID-19. This sequence joins TRBV5-3 and TRBJ2-5, with 8 bases aligning to TRBD1. TRBV5-3 carries the ORF label, with uncertain function. Material for sequencing was PBMCs or T cells enriched from blood (not recorded which). The CDR3, as DNA: TGTGCCAGAAGCCCGAGGACAGGGCTTGGAAAGACCCAGTACTTC. Amino acids: CARSPRTGLGKTQYF.